This T cell receptor (beta chain) stems from a study of cytomegalovirus exposure and HLA in healthy donors. Study-wide points: An assumption of roughly uniform sequencing depth across donors underlay the presence/absence analyses.

Unrecorded immune exposures were likely, despite nominal health at sampling. This CDR3 comprises 16 residues. Germline V gene sequence: CDR1 PRHDT, CDR2 FYEKMQ (reference sequence). The ends lost 5 bases at V and 1 base at J; junction bases unmatched: 4. Comments on this clone: Antigen specificity is unknown.

13 Jbeta primers and 60 Vbeta primers were used for the PCR. Using immunoSEQ multiplex PCR, the repertoire was profiled, and TCRdb retains in-frame clones only, with some absent. The sample includes about 170,000 clones, around 83% seen only once; the top ten take about 2.5%. This chain joins TRBV13 and TRBJ2-1, with 11 positions matching TRBD2. The source material was PBMCs. This TCR was recovered from a man aged 25 to 40 in good health and CMV-seropositive. The CDR3 DNA sequence: TGTGCCAGCAGCCGCGGGACTAGCGGATCCTACAATGAGCAGTTCTTC. This encodes CASSRGTSGSYNEQFF.